Listed below are T cell receptor beta chains from one sample, sequenced in a study of cytomegalovirus exposure and HLA in healthy donors. TCRdb's copy holds only in-frame clones and misses some; the assay was immunoSEQ multiplex PCR. This table has approximately 110,000 clones, less than 80% appearing once. Material: PBMCs. Receptor source: a man aged 25-45 years in good health and CMV-seropositive. CDR3s include the opening cysteine and the closing phenylalanine or tryptophan. Each record gives: clone size, J gene, V gene, CDR3 length, D gene, CDR3 DNA, CDR3 protein. D genes are given only for firm matches. Rows may omit the clone size; those that give it use once, few, many or a size class.

clone_size: NA; j_call: TRBJ2-5; v_call: TRBV5-1; cdr3_length: 14; d_call: NA; cdr3_nt: TGCGCCAGCAGCTTGGCCGGCCAGGAAGAGACCCAGTACTTC; cdr3_aa: CASSLAGQEETQYF
clone_size: NA; j_call: TRBJ1-6; v_call: TRBV5-1; cdr3_length: 17; d_call: TRBD1; cdr3_nt: TGCGCCAGCAGCTTGTCCCAGACAGGGGGCTATAATTCACCCCTCCACTTT; cdr3_aa: CASSLSQTGGYNSPLHF
clone_size: NA; j_call: TRBJ2-1; v_call: TRBV4-2; cdr3_length: 16; d_call: TRBD2; cdr3_nt: TGTGCCAGCAGCCGTGCTGGGGGCGGGGGGAGAGATGAGCAGTTCTTC; cdr3_aa: CASSRAGGGGRDEQFF
clone_size: NA; j_call: TRBJ2-7; v_call: TRBV20-1; cdr3_length: 10; d_call: NA; cdr3_nt: TGCAGCGCCGGATTCGGGGAGCAGTACTTC; cdr3_aa: CSAGFGEQYF
clone_size: NA; j_call: TRBJ1-4; v_call: TRBV4-1; cdr3_length: 18; d_call: TRBD1; cdr3_nt: TGCGCCAGCAGCCCCGGAAGGGGCAGGGGGCGCCTTGATGAAAAACTGTTTTTT; cdr3_aa: CASSPGRGRGRLDEKLFF
clone_size: NA; j_call: TRBJ2-1; v_call: TRBV2; cdr3_length: 15; d_call: TRBD2; cdr3_nt: TGTGCCAGCAGGGATAGCGGGGGATTCTACAATGAGCAGTTCTTC; cdr3_aa: CASRDSGGFYNEQFF
clone_size: NA; j_call: TRBJ1-1; v_call: TRBV6-5; cdr3_length: 16; d_call: TRBD1; cdr3_nt: TGTGCCAGCAGTTATGCAGGGGGCGCGGAGAACACTGAAGCTTTCTTT; cdr3_aa: CASSYAGGAENTEAFF
clone_size: NA; j_call: TRBJ2-5; v_call: TRBV2; cdr3_length: 16; d_call: TRBD2; cdr3_nt: TGTGCCGGACAGACTAGCGGGGGGGCCTTCGTACAGACCCAGTACTTC; cdr3_aa: CAGQTSGGAFVQTQYF
clone_size: NA; j_call: TRBJ1-2; v_call: TRBV29-1; cdr3_length: 11; d_call: NA; cdr3_nt: TGCAGCGTTGAATGGGCAGGAGGCTACACCTTC; cdr3_aa: CSVEWAGGYTF
clone_size: NA; j_call: TRBJ2-3; v_call: TRBV12-5; cdr3_length: 13; d_call: TRBD2; cdr3_nt: TGTGCTAGTGGGGCTAGCGGGGGGGATACGCAGTATTTT; cdr3_aa: CASGASGGDTQYF
clone_size: few; j_call: TRBJ2-3; v_call: TRBV30; cdr3_length: 14; d_call: NA; cdr3_nt: TGTGCCTGGAGTATTGGTCAGGTAACAGATACGCAGTATTTT; cdr3_aa: CAWSIGQVTDTQYF
clone_size: NA; j_call: TRBJ2-7; v_call: TRBV7-9; cdr3_length: 15; d_call: NA; cdr3_nt: TGTGCCAGCAGCTCGACAGGGACTGCCACCTACGAGCAGTACTTC; cdr3_aa: CASSSTGTATYEQYF
clone_size: NA; j_call: TRBJ1-4; v_call: TRBV2; cdr3_length: 15; d_call: TRBD1; cdr3_nt: TGTGCCAGCAGTCCTCTTAGGGGGCACGGTGAAAAACTGTTTTTT; cdr3_aa: CASSPLRGHGEKLFF
clone_size: NA; j_call: TRBJ2-7; v_call: TRBV2; cdr3_length: 16; d_call: TRBD2; cdr3_nt: TGTGCCAGCAGGCCTTGGGGCGAGCGGGGGTCCTACGAGCAGTACTTC; cdr3_aa: CASRPWGERGSYEQYF
clone_size: NA; j_call: TRBJ1-1; v_call: TRBV21-1; cdr3_length: 14; d_call: NA; cdr3_nt: TGTGCCAGCAGCAGAGAGACAGAGAACACTGAAGCTTTCTTT; cdr3_aa: CASSRETENTEAFF
clone_size: NA; j_call: TRBJ2-7; v_call: TRBV5-1; cdr3_length: 15; d_call: TRBD1; cdr3_nt: TGCGCCAGCAGCCTCGGACAGGGACGCCTCTACGAGCAGTACTTC; cdr3_aa: CASSLGQGRLYEQYF
clone_size: NA; j_call: TRBJ2-7; v_call: TRBV19; cdr3_length: 14; d_call: TRBD1; cdr3_nt: TGTGCCAGTAGTACCGGGACAGGGACCTACGAGCAGTACTTC; cdr3_aa: CASSTGTGTYEQYF
clone_size: NA; j_call: TRBJ1-1; v_call: TRBV2; cdr3_length: 15; d_call: TRBD1; cdr3_nt: TGTGCCAGCATCGACCGGGACAGGGCTACCACTGAAGCTTTCTTT; cdr3_aa: CASIDRDRATTEAFF
clone_size: NA; j_call: TRBJ2-7; v_call: TRBV30; cdr3_length: 14; d_call: TRBD2; cdr3_nt: TGTGCCTGGAGCCCCGGGACTAATTCCTACGAGCAGTACTTC; cdr3_aa: CAWSPGTNSYEQYF
clone_size: NA; j_call: TRBJ2-1; v_call: TRBV7-6; cdr3_length: 12; d_call: NA; cdr3_nt: TGTGCCAGCAGCTCGACAGGGAGGGAGCAGTTCTTC; cdr3_aa: CASSSTGREQFF
clone_size: NA; j_call: TRBJ1-6; v_call: TRBV7-2; cdr3_length: 14; d_call: NA; cdr3_nt: TGTGCCAGCAGCTGGAGCTCCTATAATTCACCCCTCCACTTT; cdr3_aa: CASSWSSYNSPLHF
clone_size: few; j_call: TRBJ1-1; v_call: TRBV5-4; cdr3_length: 16; d_call: TRBD1; cdr3_nt: TGTGCCAGCAGCCAAGGACAGGGGGTGTTGGGGACTGAAGCTTTCTTT; cdr3_aa: CASSQGQGVLGTEAFF
clone_size: NA; j_call: TRBJ2-5; v_call: TRBV5-1; cdr3_length: 14; d_call: NA; cdr3_nt: TGCGCCAGCAGCTTGCGGGAATACCAAGAGACCCAGTACTTC; cdr3_aa: CASSLREYQETQYF
clone_size: NA; j_call: TRBJ1-4; v_call: TRBV4-1; cdr3_length: 14; d_call: TRBD1; cdr3_nt: TGCGCCAGCAGCCTTACAGGGGTTAATGAAAAACTGTTTTTT; cdr3_aa: CASSLTGVNEKLFF
clone_size: NA; j_call: TRBJ1-2; v_call: TRBV6-4; cdr3_length: 14; d_call: NA; cdr3_nt: TGTGCCAGCAGACTGAGGGCCGAAGGCTATGGCTACACCTTC; cdr3_aa: CASRLRAEGYGYTF
clone_size: NA; j_call: TRBJ2-7; v_call: TRBV2; cdr3_length: 11; d_call: TRBD2; cdr3_nt: TGTGCCAGCACCCTGGGTAGCGGGCTAGACTTC; cdr3_aa: CASTLGSGLDF
clone_size: few; j_call: TRBJ2-7; v_call: TRBV6-1; cdr3_length: 13; d_call: NA; cdr3_nt: TGTGCCAGCAGTGAAACAGGGATGGGCGAGCAGTACTTC; cdr3_aa: CASSETGMGEQYF
clone_size: NA; j_call: TRBJ2-7; v_call: TRBV5-5; cdr3_length: 15; d_call: NA; cdr3_nt: TGTGCCAGCAGCCGACTGGATGCAGGGACCTACGAGCAGTACTTC; cdr3_aa: CASSRLDAGTYEQYF
clone_size: few; j_call: TRBJ1-1; v_call: TRBV29-1; cdr3_length: 14; d_call: NA; cdr3_nt: TGCAGCGCCTGGGGGCAGCGGATGAACACTGAAGCTTTCTTT; cdr3_aa: CSAWGQRMNTEAFF
clone_size: NA; j_call: TRBJ2-7; v_call: TRBV21-1; cdr3_length: 15; d_call: NA; cdr3_nt: TGTGCCAGCAGCAAAAGGGGGGACAGGGTTTCCGAGCAGTACTTC; cdr3_aa: CASSKRGDRVSEQYF
clone_size: NA; j_call: TRBJ2-6; v_call: TRBV5-1; cdr3_length: 13; d_call: NA; cdr3_nt: TGCGCCAGCAGCTCAGCTGGGGCCAACGTCCTGACTTTC; cdr3_aa: CASSSAGANVLTF
clone_size: NA; j_call: TRBJ1-4; v_call: TRBV5-1; cdr3_length: 15; d_call: NA; cdr3_nt: TGCGCCAGCAGCTTGGCAGGGAACACTAATGAAAAACTGTTTTTT; cdr3_aa: CASSLAGNTNEKLFF
clone_size: NA; j_call: TRBJ2-7; v_call: TRBV18; cdr3_length: 14; d_call: NA; cdr3_nt: TGTGCCAGCTCCCCCGGGAGTCAGTCCTACGAGCAGTACTTC; cdr3_aa: CASSPGSQSYEQYF
clone_size: NA; j_call: TRBJ2-3; v_call: TRBV5-1; cdr3_length: 17; d_call: TRBD2; cdr3_nt: TGCGCCAGCAGCGTTGGGGGTCTGACTAGCGGTTCAGATACGCAGTATTTT; cdr3_aa: CASSVGGLTSGSDTQYF
clone_size: NA; j_call: TRBJ1-2; v_call: TRBV7-9; cdr3_length: 17; d_call: NA; cdr3_nt: TGTGCCAGCAGCTTAGCCTTCCTGGACCCTCCAGGGCATGGCTACACCTTC; cdr3_aa: CASSLAFLDPPGHGYTF
clone_size: NA; j_call: TRBJ2-5; v_call: TRBV27; cdr3_length: 13; d_call: NA; cdr3_nt: TGTGCCAGCAGTTCAGAAGGAGGGGAGACCCAGTACTTC; cdr3_aa: CASSSEGGETQYF
clone_size: NA; j_call: TRBJ2-1; v_call: TRBV4-1; cdr3_length: 15; d_call: NA; cdr3_nt: TGCGCCAGCAGCCAAGGGACAGCGTCCTACAATGAGCAGTTCTTC; cdr3_aa: CASSQGTASYNEQFF
clone_size: NA; j_call: TRBJ1-2; v_call: TRBV7-8; cdr3_length: 13; d_call: NA; cdr3_nt: TGTGCCAGCAGCTTACAGACAGTCTATGGCTACACCTTC; cdr3_aa: CASSLQTVYGYTF
clone_size: NA; j_call: TRBJ2-5; v_call: TRBV19; cdr3_length: 14; d_call: TRBD1; cdr3_nt: TGTGCCAGTAGCAGGACAGGGGGCCTGGAGACCCAGTACTTC; cdr3_aa: CASSRTGGLETQYF
clone_size: NA; j_call: TRBJ2-7; v_call: TRBV6-5; cdr3_length: 13; d_call: NA; cdr3_nt: TGTGCCAGCGGACAAACGTGGGCGGACGAGCAGTACTTC; cdr3_aa: CASGQTWADEQYF
clone_size: NA; j_call: TRBJ2-5; v_call: TRBV6-1; cdr3_length: 13; d_call: TRBD1; cdr3_nt: TGTGCCAGCAGTACAGGGGGCCGGGAGACCCAGTACTTC; cdr3_aa: CASSTGGRETQYF
clone_size: NA; j_call: TRBJ2-2; v_call: TRBV29-1; cdr3_length: 13; d_call: NA; cdr3_nt: TGCAGCGCCAGACAGATTCCATCCGGGGAGCTGTTTTTT; cdr3_aa: CSARQIPSGELFF
clone_size: once; j_call: TRBJ2-5; v_call: TRBV6-5; cdr3_length: 14; d_call: NA; cdr3_nt: TGTGCCAGCAGTTACATACAGAACCAAGAGACCCAGTACTTC; cdr3_aa: CASSYIQNQETQYF
clone_size: NA; j_call: TRBJ1-2; v_call: TRBV27; cdr3_length: 15; d_call: NA; cdr3_nt: TGTGCCAGCAGTTCTCTAAAGGGGACTAACTATGGCTACACCTTC; cdr3_aa: CASSSLKGTNYGYTF
clone_size: NA; j_call: TRBJ1-3; v_call: TRBV19; cdr3_length: 14; d_call: TRBD1; cdr3_nt: TGTGCCAGTAGAAGCGGGACAGGTGGAAACACCATATATTTT; cdr3_aa: CASRSGTGGNTIYF